The 14 T cell receptor beta chains listed next were all sequenced from one sample in a study of metastatic and nonmetastatic thyroid tumors. Thyroid surgery took place with no prior treatment in any patient. MiXCR reprocessed the PCR reads for TCRdb. The sample has about 21,000 clones, 16% seen once. The sequenced sample was tumor tissue. All receptors come from a female donor with papillary thyroid cancer or a benign thyroid nodule (not recorded which). Some clones in this sample may be carry-over from other donors' samples.

This clone was counted at least ten times. The V and J genes are TRBV5-1 and TRBJ2-7; no firm D call. The germline V gene encodes CDR1 SGHRS and CDR2 YFSETQ. The CDR3 has 12 amino acids. V was clipped by 1 base and J by 6 bases, with 8 bases between them. DNA of the CDR3: TGCGCCAGCAGCTTGTTTCCCTCCGAGCAGTACTTC. Residues: CASSLFPSEQYF. Looking up the rest from reference TRBV5-1 and TRBJ2-7 gives the full variable domain: KAGVTQTPRYLIKTRGQQVTLSCSPISGHRSVSWYQQTPGQGLQFLFEYFSETQRNKGNFPGRFSGRQFSNSRSEMNVSTLELGDSALYLCASSLFPSEQYFGPGTRLTVT.

There are many counts of this clone. The V call is TRBV29-1, the J call TRBJ2-7; D is possibly TRBD2 (6 bases). V was cut by 1 base and J by 2 bases, with 18 bases left in between. The CDR3 has 16 amino acids. Germline V lookup: CDR1 SQVTM, CDR2 ANQGSEA. CDR3 in DNA: TGCAGCGTTGAAGGGGTGGAGGGAGGCCTCACCTACGAGCAGTACTTC. Translation gives CSVEGVEGGLTYEQYF.

This clone was seen at least ten times. The V call is TRBV12-3 or TRBV12-4, the J call TRBJ1-5; 11 bases align to TRBD1. The CDR3 has 15 amino acids. V lost 5 bases to trimming and J lost 4 bases; unmatched junction nucleotides: 4. The CDR3 region has the DNA TGTGCCAGCAGTGGGACAGGGGGTCCGAATCAGCCCCAGCATTTT. It yields the protein CASSGTGGPNQPQHF.

Judged by abundance, this clone is medium-sized (0.01 to 0.1%). The chain uses TRBV6-5 and TRBJ1-6, with D maybe TRBD1 (5 bases). CDR1 is MNHEY and CDR2 is SVGAGI in the germline V gene. This CDR3 is 17 amino acids long. The V end was cut by 0 bases, the J end by 9 bases, with 18 bases between. The DNA for the CDR3 is TGTGCCAGCAGTTACTCGAATTATCGGGGGGTGGTTTCACCCCTCCACTTT. This translates into CASSYSNYRGVVSPLHF.

In this sample, this clone turned up many times. This clone may be a read error of a much larger clone one base away. The sample holds other DNA sequences that translate to the same CDR3. V and J are TRBV10-3 and TRBJ1-1, with TRBD1 as a possible D gene (6 bases). Germline CDR1 is ENHRY and CDR2 is SYGVKD. The CDR3 has 13 amino acids. The CDR3 here is CAISESGQPEAFF. The CDR3 nucleotides read TGTGCCATCAGTGAGTCCGGACAGCCTGAAGCTTTCTTC.

This clone was found many times. This sequence joins TRBV7-3 and TRBJ1-2; 9 nucleotides agree with TRBD1. From germline, CDR1 is SGHTA and CDR2 FQGTGA. V lost 4 bases to trimming and J lost 1 base; unmatched junction nucleotides: 1. This CDR3 is 14 amino acids long. CDR3 sequence: CASSSGQGNYGYTF. The CDR3 DNA is TGTGCCAGCAGCTCGGGACAGGGTAACTATGGCTACACCTTC. Combining the CDR3 with reference TRBV7-3 and TRBJ1-2 gives the whole variable domain GAGVSQTPSNKVTEKGKYVELRCDPISGHTALYWYRQSLGQGPEFLIYFQGTGAADDSGLPNDRFFAVRPEGSVSTLKIQRTERGDSAVYLCASSSGQGNYGYTFGSGTRLTVV.

In its sample, this clone was seen many times. The chain recombines TRBV19 with TRBJ2-7; the D gene could be TRBD1 or TRBD2 (6 bases each). The CDR3 contains 18 residues. The ends were cut back, 2 bases at V and 2 bases at J, with 22 bases in the middle. The V gene's germline CDR1 is LNHDA and CDR2 SQIVND (reference sequence). This CDR3 is CASSISPFARGGPYEQYF. CDR3 nucleotide sequence: TGTGCCAGTAGTATATCCCCCTTCGCCAGGGGAGGACCCTACGAGCAGTACTTC.

This clone was seen repeatedly, ten times or more. The V and J genes are TRBV6-1 and TRBJ1-2; D may be TRBD1 (6 bases). The germline gives CDR1 MNHNS, CDR2 SASEGT. The CDR3 is made up of 11 amino acids. The chain's CDR3 is CALVFGGGYTF. The CDR3 nucleotides read TGTGCGTTGGTTTTTGGGGGCGGCTACACCTTC.

This clone has at least ten counts. The chain employs TRBV5-1 and TRBJ2-3; D is perhaps TRBD2 (5 bases). CDR3 size: 12 residues. Germline CDR1 is SGHRS and CDR2 is YFSETQ. V lost 0 bases to trimming and J lost 7 bases, with 6 bases between them. The CDR3 loop reads CASSLDGNTQYF. CDR3 coding DNA: TGCGCCAGCAGCTTGGACGGGAATACGCAGTATTTT.

This clone was picked up many times. This chain joins TRBV7-8 and TRBJ1-5, with TRBD1 identical over 8 bases. The CDR3 loop spans 17 amino acids. V lost 7 bases and J lost 1; bases outside the gene matches: 12. Germline CDR1 reads SGHVS; CDR2 reads FQNEAQ. CDR3 coding DNA: TGTGCCAGCATGCCGACCAGGGGGCTTGTAAGCAATCAGCCCCAGCATTTT. Translation gives CASMPTRGLVSNQPQHF.

This clone appeared many times. The V gene is TRBV6-1, the J gene TRBJ1-6; 9 bases line up with TRBD1. This CDR3 contains 16 residues. The germline V gene encodes CDR1 MNHNS and CDR2 SASEGT. Trimming took 6 bases from V and 7 from J; bases not matched to a gene: 10. Written as DNA, the CDR3 is TGTGCCAGCAGAAAAGACCGGGACAGGGCGAATTCACCCCTCCACTTT. Translating gives CASRKDRDRANSPLHF.

The chain recombines TRBV12-3 or TRBV12-4 with TRBJ1-2; unclear D gene. V lost 6 bases, J lost 2 bases, and 13 bases lay in between. This CDR3 contains 14 residues. CDR3 DNA sequence: TGTGCCAGCAGAGATACATGGACCAACTATGGCTACACCTTC. The encoded protein is CASRDTWTNYGYTF.

This clone has at least ten counts. The CDR3 here is CASSPVLAGTGELFF. CDR3 sequence (DNA): TGTGCCAGCAGCCCTGTCCTAGCGGGCACCGGGGAGCTGTTTTTT. The chain uses TRBV5-6 and TRBJ2-2, with 8 bases aligning to TRBD2. Germline trimming cut 4 bases from V and 4 bases from J; bases unmatched to any gene: 6. Germline values: CDR1 SGHDT, CDR2 YYEEEE. This CDR3 has 15 residues.

This clone was detected ten times or more. This chain joins TRBV7-9 and TRBJ1-6; no clear D. The V gene's germline CDR1 is SEHNR and CDR2 FQNEAQ (reference sequence). This CDR3 comprises 14 residues. Deletions cut 7 bases from V and 6 bases from J, with 13 bases between. CDR3 nucleotides: TGTGCCAGCAAGGCAGAAGCTGGTAATTCACCCCTCCACTTT. It codes for CASKAEAGNSPLHF.